A single sample is the source of the 32 T cell receptor beta chains below, sequenced in a study of cytomegalovirus exposure and HLA in healthy donors. Repertoires were generated with immunoSEQ multiplex PCR, while TCRdb's copy carries only in-frame clones and drops some. The data hold 330,000 or so clones, with 86% observed a single time. The sequenced sample consisted of PBMCs. The receptor set was obtained from a woman aged 18 to 35 in good health and CMV-seronegative.

This clone was observed a few times. The genes are TRBV15 and TRBJ2-2, with TRBD2 identical over 7 bases. Looked up from germline, CDR1 is LNHNV and CDR2 is YYDKDF (reference sequence). V gave up 6 bases and J gave up 5 bases; unmatched junction bases: 3. The CDR3 extends over 13 amino acids. The CDR3 here is CATRSGETGELFF. In nucleotides, the CDR3 is TGTGCCACCAGGAGCGGGGAGACCGGGGAGCTGTTTTTT.

The chain couples TRBV7-9 to TRBJ2-7; D is possibly TRBD1 (5 bases). The CDR3 sequence is 12 residues long. The germline V gene has CDR1 SEHNR and CDR2 FQNEAQ (reference sequence). The ends were cut back, 7 bases at V and 7 bases at J, with 14 bases in the middle. The CDR3 protein is CASTQGVGEQYF. Written as DNA, the CDR3 is TGTGCCAGCACTCAAGGGGTGGGGGAGCAGTACTTC.

V is TRBV7-9 and J is TRBJ1-2, with D possibly matching TRBD1 (5 bases). V lost 4 bases, J lost 3 bases, and 12 bases lay in between. The V gene's germline CDR1 is SEHNR and CDR2 FQNEAQ (reference sequence). The CDR3 is 14 amino acids. The CDR3 reads CASSSQAGDYGYTF. The CDR3 coding sequence is TGTGCCAGCAGCTCCCAAGCGGGGGACTATGGCTACACCTTC.

As DNA, the CDR3 is TGCGCCAGCAGCTTGGGTGGACAGGGGGCGCGGGAGACCCAGTACTTC. As protein: CASSLGGQGARETQYF. The chain combines TRBV5-1 with TRBJ2-5; 11 nucleotides align to TRBD1. Germline CDR1 is SGHRS and CDR2 is YFSETQ. V shed 0 bases, J shed 5 bases, and the junction held 6 bases outside the gene matches. The CDR3 spans 16 residues.

The V call is TRBV28, the J call TRBJ1-1; TRBD1 aligns across 11 bases. Trimming at V came to 7 bases and at J to 3 bases, leaving 4 bases not matched to a gene. Germline V gene lookup returns CDR1 MDHEN and CDR2 SYDVKM. The CDR3 consists of 14 residues. CDR3 sequence reads: CASTPGQGDTEAFF. CDR3 sequence (DNA): TGTGCCAGCACCCCGGGACAGGGGGACACTGAAGCTTTCTTT.

This chain's CDR3 is CASSQGTGGLYEQYF. In DNA form, the CDR3 reads TGCGCCAGCAGCCAAGGGACAGGGGGCTTATACGAGCAGTACTTC. The V and J genes are TRBV4-3 and TRBJ2-7, with 11 bases fitting TRBD1. V was clipped by 1 base and J by 4 bases; unmatched bases: 3. CDR1 and CDR2 (germline): LGHNA, YSLEER. The CDR3 covers 15 residues.

J is TRBJ1-1 and V is TRBV10-2, with TRBD1 as a possible D gene (5 bases). Looked up from germline, CDR1 is WSHSY and CDR2 is SAAADI. The length of the CDR3 is 13 residues. V lost 5 bases and J 5 bases, leaving 12 bases between the germline ends. Here the CDR3 DNA reads TGCGCCAGCAGTCCGTGGGGGGGTACTGAAGCTTTCTTT. Amino acids: CASSPWGGTEAFF.

The chain carries TRBV4-1 and TRBJ2-3; the match to TRBD2 covers 8 bases. J gave up 4 bases and V 2 bases, and 5 bases lay outside the gene matches. Germline V gene sequence: CDR1 MGHRA, CDR2 YSYEKL. The CDR3 contains 15 residues. This CDR3 is CASSQLGLAPDTQYF. CDR3 coding DNA: TGCGCCAGCAGCCAACTCGGACTAGCCCCAGATACGCAGTATTTT.

The chain couples TRBV11-2 to TRBJ1-1; D call uncertain. CDR1 is SGHAT and CDR2 is FQNNGV in the germline V gene. The CDR3 extends over 14 amino acids. Between the trimmed V and J ends, which lost 4 bases and 4 bases, there was a span of 13 bases. The chain's CDR3 is CASSYQSRGTEAFF. In DNA, the CDR3 is TGTGCCAGCAGCTACCAGAGCCGGGGCACTGAAGCTTTCTTT.

The sample holds one count of this clone. This rearrangement joins TRBV20-1 to TRBJ1-2, with D unresolved. This CDR3 has 11 amino acids. The germline CDR1 and CDR2 sequences are DFQATT and SNEGSKA (reference sequence). Trimming left V 7 bases short and J 5 bases short, with 11 bases between. CDR3 amino acids: CSVPERYGYTF. CDR3 nucleotides: TGCAGTGTGCCGGAGAGGTATGGCTACACCTTC.

The J gene is TRBJ2-1, the V gene TRBV27; a possible D gene is TRBD2 (6 bases). Germline CDR1 reads MNHEY; CDR2 reads SMNVEV (reference sequence). V was clipped by 5 bases and J by 4 bases, with 15 bases between them. This CDR3 is 15 amino acids long. CDR3: CASSPTGESYNEQFF. CDR3 nucleotides: TGTGCCAGCAGTCCGACGGGAGAGTCTTACAATGAGCAGTTCTTC.

The chain combines TRBV6-5 with TRBJ1-2; 7 bases are shared with TRBD1. CDR1 and CDR2 from the germline V gene are MNHEY and SVGAGI. V shed 6 bases, J shed 4 bases, and the junction held 5 bases outside the gene matches. The CDR3 is 13 residues long. The CDR3 sequence: CASRRDRSYGYTF. The DNA of the CDR3 is TGTGCCAGCAGAAGGGACAGAAGCTATGGCTACACCTTC.

The rearrangement joins TRBV28 to TRBJ2-3; TRBD2 aligns across 8 bases. The germline V gene has CDR1 MDHEN and CDR2 SYDVKM. This CDR3 has 14 amino acids. Trimming removed 8 bases from V and 6 bases from J; junction bases left unmatched: 10. CDR3 amino acids: CASWPGRAKDTQYF. The CDR3 DNA sequence: TGTGCCAGCTGGCCCGGGAGGGCCAAGGATACGCAGTATTTT. The full variable domain, completed using reference TRBV28 and TRBJ2-3, is DVKVTQSSRYLVKRTGEKVFLECVQDMDHENMFWYRQDPGLGLRLIYFSYDVKMKEKGDIPEGYSVSREKKERFSLILESASTNQTSMYLCASWPGRAKDTQYFGPGTRLTVL.

This clone was seen only once. The chain recombines TRBV5-1 with TRBJ2-1, with 7 bases matching TRBD1. The CDR3 has 12 amino acids. The germline V gene has CDR1 SGHRS and CDR2 YFSETQ. J gave up 8 bases and V 4 bases, and 3 bases lay outside the gene matches. The CDR3 spells CASSVDRDEQFF. CDR3 in DNA: TGCGCCAGCAGCGTTGACAGGGATGAGCAGTTCTTC.

The chain recombines TRBV6-1 with TRBJ2-3; maybe TRBD1 (5 bases). Germline V gives CDR1 MNHNS, CDR2 SASEGT. The CDR3 has 13 residues. V shed 6 bases and J shed 4 bases, with 11 bases lying between them. The CDR3 protein is CASSKTGPDTQYF. The CDR3 coding sequence is TGTGCCAGCAGCAAAACAGGACCAGATACGCAGTATTTT.

V gene TRBV6-5 combines with J gene TRBJ1-1; 8 bases line up with TRBD1. Trimming at V came to 7 bases and at J to 2 bases, leaving 6 bases not matched to a gene. Germline-derived CDR1 and CDR2 are MNHEY and SVGAGI. The CDR3 contains 14 residues. CDR3 loop: CASTLGQGNTEAFF. The DNA of the CDR3 is TGTGCCAGCACCTTAGGACAGGGAAACACTGAAGCTTTCTTT.

The rearrangement uses TRBV15 and TRBJ2-2, with D possibly TRBD1 on 5 matching bases. Germline loops: CDR1 LNHNV, CDR2 YYDKDF (reference sequence). This CDR3 comprises 16 residues. The V gene lost 0 bases and the J gene lost 0 bases, with 8 bases spanning the gap. The CDR3 loop reads CATSRDSGTNTGELFF. The CDR3 DNA follows: TGTGCCACCAGCAGAGACTCAGGGACGAACACCGGGGAGCTGTTTTTT.

The chain couples TRBV7-2 to TRBJ2-2, with TRBD2 identical over 8 bases. This CDR3 region has 17 residues. V lost 1 base, J lost 3 bases, and 7 bases stayed unmatched. CDR1 is SGHTA, CDR2 FQGNSA, per germline. The CDR3 DNA reads as TGTGCCAGCAGCTTAGGTAGTCGGGAGGGGTACACCGGGGAGCTGTTTTTT. The encoded protein is CASSLGSREGYTGELFF.

V and J are TRBV19 and TRBJ2-1; 14 bases agree with TRBD2. The V segment lost 3 bases and the J segment 0 bases; nucleotides outside the gene matches: 4. The germline V gene has CDR1 LNHDA and CDR2 SQIVND (reference sequence). The CDR3 sequence is 18 residues long. CDR3 nucleotides: TGTGCCAGTAGTATTGGACTAGCGGGAGGAAGCTCCTACAATGAGCAGTTCTTC. Protein: CASSIGLAGGSSYNEQFF.

The chain is built from TRBV5-1 and TRBJ2-5; TRBD2 matches 10 bases. V trimming: 4 bases; J trimming: 5 bases; junction bases outside the gene matches: 5. Germline lookup yields CDR1 SGHRS and CDR2 YFSETQ. The length of the CDR3 is 14 residues. This CDR3 is CASSTGTSEETQYF. The CDR3 nucleotides are TGCGCCAGCAGCACCGGGACTAGCGAGGAGACCCAGTACTTC. The complete variable domain, with remaining parts taken from reference TRBV5-1 and TRBJ2-5, reads KAGVTQTPRYLIKTRGQQVTLSCSPISGHRSVSWYQQTPGQGLQFLFEYFSETQRNKGNFPGRFSGRQFSNSRSEMNVSTLELGDSALYLCASSTGTSEETQYFGPGTRLLVL.

The rearrangement uses TRBV25-1 and TRBJ1-1; weak D call: TRBD1 (5 bases). V lost 6 bases and J lost 6, with 14 bases in between. The CDR3 has 13 residues. Germline CDR1 reads MGHDK; CDR2 reads SYGVNS. CDR3 DNA sequence: TGTGCCAGCAGAACTTCAGGGTACGCTGAAGCTTTCTTT. Translated: CASRTSGYAEAFF.

The chain joins TRBV29-1 to TRBJ2-7; weak D call: TRBD2 (5 bases). V was pared by 6 bases and J by 2 bases, with 11 bases between. The CDR3 is 12 amino acids. Germline V gene data show CDR1 as SQVTM and CDR2 as ANQGSEA. CDR3 amino acids: CSVREGTYEQYF. CDR3 nucleotide sequence: TGCAGCGTCCGGGAAGGGACCTACGAGCAGTACTTC.

This clone came up once. The V gene is TRBV2, the J gene TRBJ2-1; 11 bases agree with TRBD2. The CDR3 length is 15 residues. CDR1 and CDR2 (germline): SNHLY, FYNNEI. Germline trimming cut 4 bases from V and 8 bases from J; bases unmatched to any gene: 7. The CDR3 protein is CASSGVAGGPDEQFF. In DNA, the CDR3 is TGTGCCAGCAGTGGGGTAGCGGGAGGGCCCGATGAGCAGTTCTTC.

The chain has TRBV19 and TRBJ1-1; possible D gene TRBD1, 5 bases. Germline V gene sequence: CDR1 LNHDA, CDR2 SQIVND (reference sequence). Trimming left V 4 bases short and J 2 bases short, with 11 bases between. The CDR3 has 14 amino acids. CDR3 amino acids: CASSTQGGNTEAFF. The CDR3 coding sequence is TGTGCCAGTAGTACCCAGGGAGGAAACACTGAAGCTTTCTTT.

There are a few counts of this clone. This chain connects TRBV27 to TRBJ2-7; no firm D call. Germline loops: CDR1 MNHEY, CDR2 SMNVEV (reference sequence). V lost 5 bases, J lost 3 bases, and 11 bases lay in between. The CDR3 is made up of 13 amino acids. This CDR3 is CASSTHRVYEQYF. DNA of the CDR3: TGTGCCAGCAGTACGCACCGGGTCTACGAGCAGTACTTC.

The chain is built from TRBV11-2 and TRBJ2-2; D remains unclear. V gave up 4 bases and J gave up 1 base, with 10 bases separating them. The CDR3 extends over 15 amino acids. CDR1 is SGHAT and CDR2 is FQNNGV in the germline V gene. The CDR3 bases are TGTGCCAGCAGCTCCCCCCGAGGGAACACCGGGGAGCTGTTTTTT. It is translated as CASSSPRGNTGELFF.

CDR3 amino acids: CASSQDSFGQGKNIQYF. The CDR3 DNA follows: TGCGCCAGCAGCCAAGATAGCTTCGGACAGGGAAAAAACATTCAGTACTTC. The chain uses TRBV4-3 and TRBJ2-4; 8 nucleotides agree with TRBD1. Germline V gene sequence: CDR1 LGHNA, CDR2 YSLEER. CDR3 size: 17 residues. Trimming took 0 bases from V and 4 from J; bases not matched to a gene: 8.

The chain combines TRBV5-6 with TRBJ1-2; the match to TRBD1 covers 7 bases. CDR1 and CDR2 from the germline V gene are SGHDT and YYEEEE. V was pared by 3 bases and J by 4 bases, with 15 bases of the junction left unmatched. CDR3 length: 17 residues. DNA for the CDR3: TGTGCCAGCAGCTCGGGCCTGGACAGGTTTATGGCCTATGGCTACACCTTC. Its protein is CASSSGLDRFMAYGYTF.

In the case of this clone: Additional DNA sequences in this sample encode the identical CDR3. The J gene is TRBJ1-5, the V gene TRBV28; 9 positions match TRBD1. The ends lost 4 bases at V and 6 bases at J; junction bases unmatched: 4. This CDR3 spans 14 amino acids. Per the germline V gene, CDR1 is MDHEN and CDR2 is SYDVKM. This CDR3 is CASSSGQGGQPQHF. The CDR3 region has the DNA TGTGCCAGCAGTTCGGGACAGGGTGGTCAGCCCCAGCATTTT.

This clone showed up just once. The chain combines TRBV7-9 with TRBJ2-1, with 16 nucleotides matching TRBD2. The germline V gene has CDR1 SEHNR and CDR2 FQNEAQ (reference sequence). Trimming at V came to 6 bases and at J to 5 bases, leaving 10 bases not matched to a gene. The CDR3 is made up of 18 amino acids. CDR3 coding DNA: TGTGCCAGCAGACTCACCGGGACTAGCGGGAGGGCCGACAATGAGCAGTTCTTC. Translating gives CASRLTGTSGRADNEQFF.

V gene TRBV5-8 combines with J gene TRBJ2-7, with 16 bases matching TRBD2. J was trimmed by 6 bases and V by 4 bases; bases with no gene match: 4. Germline V gene data show CDR1 as SGHTS and CDR2 as YDEGEE. The CDR3 covers 15 residues. CDR3 protein: CASSTGLAGGSEQYF. In nucleotides, the CDR3 is TGTGCCAGCAGCACGGGACTAGCGGGGGGGTCCGAGCAGTACTTC.

Regarding this clone: Within the sample, other DNA sequences also encode this same CDR3. This chain uses TRBV9 with TRBJ2-6; 10 positions agree with TRBD1. Germline loops: CDR1 SGDLS, CDR2 YYNGEE. With 0 bases clipped from V and 3 bases from J, the junction kept 6 bases outside the gene matches. CDR3 length: 18 residues. CDR3 residues: CASSVALGQGYGANVLTF. The CDR3 DNA reads TGTGCCAGCAGCGTAGCTCTGGGACAGGGGTATGGGGCCAACGTCCTGACTTTC.